This T cell receptor beta chain is drawn from a study of response to subunit inactivated influenza vaccine. CDR3 length: 14 amino acids. In germline, CDR1 is SQVTM, CDR2 ANQGSEA. The trim removed 4 bases at V and 7 bases at J, leaving 10 bases unmatched. This clonotype was counted a few times. As yet, its antigen is unknown. Study-wide findings and caveats: The authors proposed limited new T cell recruitment per seasonal influenza vaccination.

TCRdb processed the RT-PCR reads anew with MiXCR; each CDR3 protein has one entry. The sample yields over 750,000 distinct CDR3 sequences, around 20% seen once. The TCR comes from a man between 50 and 59 years old who received an inactivated influenza vaccine. V and J are TRBV29-1 and TRBJ2-1; TRBD1 matches at 7 bases. The sample consisted of PBMCs from blood, taken 5 to 6 days after vaccination. The CDR3 is CSVGEGAPVNEQFF. CDR3 in DNA: TGCAGCGTTGGTGAGGGGGCGCCGGTGAATGAGCAGTTCTTC.